One and the same sample provided the 17 T cell receptor beta chains below, sequenced in a study of T cell responses to AZD1222 COVID-19 vaccine. Assay used: immunoSEQ multiplex PCR; TCRdb lists only in-frame clones, some missing. This sample yields some 120,000 clones, of which approximately 83% are seen a single time; approximately 1.6% belongs to the top ten. The source material was peripheral blood, sampled on day 0 of AZD1222 vaccination. The receptor set was obtained from an adult in good health.

This chain links TRBV27 with TRBJ1-2; D is possibly TRBD1 (5 bases). This CDR3 contains 13 residues. Germline V gene lookup returns CDR1 MNHEY and CDR2 SMNVEV (reference sequence). Trimming shortened V by 4 bases and J by 0 bases, and 6 bases separated the two germline ends. DNA of the CDR3: TGTGCCAGCAGTTCAGGGACTAACTATGGCTACACCTTC. The encoded protein is CASSSGTNYGYTF.

This rearrangement joins TRBV7-9 to TRBJ2-5; D might be TRBD2 (5 bases). This CDR3 region has 16 residues. Germline V gives CDR1 SEHNR, CDR2 FQNEAQ (reference sequence). Trimming took 5 bases from V and 3 from J, leaving 19 bases between them. The DNA of the CDR3 is TGTGCCAGCAGCCGGGAAGGGCGGATTCGGGAAGAGACCCAGTACTTC. It translates to CASSREGRIREETQYF.

The rearrangement joins TRBV7-2 to TRBJ2-1, with 10 bases lining up with TRBD1. The CDR3 contains 15 residues. Looked up from germline, CDR1 is SGHTA and CDR2 is FQGNSA. V lost 1 base, J lost 8 bases, and 5 bases stayed unmatched. CDR3 sequence reads: CASSLVGTGVDEQFF. CDR3 coding DNA: TGTGCCAGCAGCTTAGTGGGGACAGGGGTGGATGAGCAGTTCTTC.

The chain has TRBV4-3 and TRBJ2-7, with a weak D call TRBD2 (5 bases). Germline V lookup: CDR1 LGHNA, CDR2 YSLEER. Trimming pared 4 bases from V and 3 bases from J, leaving 13 bases between. CDR3 size: 14 residues. The CDR3 nucleotides read TGCGCCAGCAGCCCGGGGTCCCAAGTCTACGAGCAGTACTTC. Protein product: CASSPGSQVYEQYF.

The V and J genes are TRBV6-5 and TRBJ2-3, with TRBD1 as a possible D gene (6 bases). V dropped 7 bases and J dropped 2 bases, with 16 bases sitting between them. Germline V CDR1 and CDR2: MNHEY, SVGAGI. This CDR3 is 15 amino acids long. CDR3 sequence reads: CASIPPRGDTDTQYF. The CDR3 nucleotides read TGTGCCAGCATCCCACCCAGGGGCGACACAGATACGCAGTATTTT.

V usage is TRBV7-9 and J usage is TRBJ1-1; the match to TRBD1 covers 7 bases. With V trimmed by 4 bases and J by 6 bases, 2 bases remained unmatched. The CDR3 spans 12 residues. From germline, CDR1 is SEHNR and CDR2 FQNEAQ (reference sequence). CDR3 nucleotides: TGTGCCAGCAGCTCGACAGGGTCTGAAGCTTTCTTT. Protein sequence: CASSSTGSEAFF.

This clone was counted a few times. V usage is TRBV18 and J usage is TRBJ2-3, with TRBD1 matching over 11 bases. Germline assignment: CDR1 KGHSH and CDR2 LQKENI. This CDR3 is built from 16 residues. V shed 4 bases, J shed 6 bases, and the junction held 9 bases outside the gene matches. CDR3 DNA sequence: TGTGCCAGCTCACTTCGGACAGGGGGCAGTGGGGATACGCAGTATTTT. This encodes CASSLRTGGSGDTQYF.

V is TRBV11-3 and J is TRBJ2-7; possible D gene TRBD1, 5 bases. CDR1 and CDR2 (germline): SGHNT, YENEEA. The CDR3 totals 12 residues. Between the trimmed V and J ends, which lost 6 bases and 3 bases, there was a span of 9 bases. The CDR3 region has the DNA TGTGCCAGCAGACTCCAGGGCTACGAGCAGTACTTC. It encodes CASRLQGYEQYF.

V usage is TRBV5-8 and J usage is TRBJ1-1; D is unclear. The CDR3 spans 14 residues. CDR1 and CDR2 from the germline V gene are SGHTS and YDEGEE. With 3 bases removed from V and 7 bases from J, the gap between germline ends came to 16 bases. The CDR3 protein is CASSYGESRSEAFF. CDR3 DNA: TGTGCCAGCAGCTACGGGGAGTCGAGAAGTGAAGCTTTCTTT.

This chain uses TRBV27 with TRBJ1-4; tentative D call: TRBD1 (5 bases). The germline V and J ends were trimmed by 0 bases and 7 bases, with 15 bases remaining between them. The germline CDR1 and CDR2 sequences are MNHEY and SMNVEV (reference sequence). CDR3 size: 16 residues. In nucleotides, the CDR3 is TGTGCCAGCAGTTTATCGATATGGGGGACCGTTGAAAAACTGTTTTTT. Protein: CASSLSIWGTVEKLFF.

V and J are TRBV5-1 and TRBJ2-1; 9 bases map to TRBD1. Trimming took 0 bases from V and 6 from J; bases not matched to a gene: 7. This CDR3 region has 16 residues. Looked up from germline, CDR1 is SGHRS and CDR2 is YFSETQ. In DNA form, the CDR3 reads TGCGCCAGCAGCTTGGCCATAGGACAGGGGTTCAATGAGCAGTTCTTC. Its protein product is CASSLAIGQGFNEQFF.

The genes are TRBV30 and TRBJ1-1; possible D gene TRBD1, 6 bases. The CDR3 consists of 12 residues. In germline, CDR1 is GTSNPN, CDR2 SVGIG (reference sequence). V was clipped by 3 bases and J by 7 bases, with 12 bases between them. The CDR3 loop is CAWRRGWSEAFF. DNA for the CDR3: TGTGCCTGGAGGAGGGGGTGGAGTGAAGCTTTCTTT. The variable domain in full, with the rest retrieved from reference TRBV30 and TRBJ1-1, is SQTIHQWPATLVQPVGSPLSLECTVEGTSNPNLYWYRQAAGRGLQLLFYSVGIGQISSEVPQNLSASRPQDRQFILSSKKLLLSDSGFYLCAWRRGWSEAFFGQGTRLTVV.

The CDR3 region is CASSPRGATNEKLFF. CDR3 nucleotide sequence: TGTGCCAGCTCACCGAGGGGGGCAACTAATGAAAAACTGTTTTTT. The chain combines TRBV18 with TRBJ1-4, with D tentatively TRBD1 (6 bases). This CDR3 comprises 15 residues. V was clipped by 3 bases and J by 0 bases, with 8 bases between them. Germline V gene lookup returns CDR1 KGHSH and CDR2 LQKENI.

The chain has TRBV6-1 and TRBJ1-5; 7 nucleotides agree with TRBD1. J lost 7 bases, V lost 3 bases, and 9 bases had no gene match. The germline CDR1 and CDR2 sequences are MNHNS and SASEGT. The CDR3 is 15 amino acids. The CDR3 DNA sequence: TGTGCCAGCAGTGAGGGGACAGTAGTTCGCCAGCCCCAGCATTTT. Protein sequence: CASSEGTVVRQPQHF.

This clone was counted a few times. The chain has TRBV11-3 and TRBJ2-5; a weak D match, TRBD1 (7 bases). Trimming shortened V by 5 bases and J by 4 bases, and 14 bases separated the two germline ends. This CDR3 has 14 amino acids. The germline V gene encodes CDR1 SGHNT and CDR2 YENEEA. This chain's CDR3 is CASSARDSPETQYF. The CDR3 DNA is TGTGCCAGCAGCGCGCGGGACAGCCCAGAGACCCAGTACTTC. Drawing the rest from reference TRBV11-3 and TRBJ2-5, the complete variable domain is EAGVVQSPRYKIIEKKQPVAFWCNPISGHNTLYWYLQNLGQGPELLIRYENEEAVDDSQLPKDRFSAERLKGVDSTLKIQPAELGDSAVYLCASSARDSPETQYFGPGTRLLVL.

The rearrangement uses TRBV7-3 and TRBJ1-2; 11 bases agree with TRBD1. The length of the CDR3 is 15 residues. With 1 base clipped from V and 8 bases from J, the junction kept 6 bases outside the gene matches. Per the germline V gene, CDR1 is SGHTA and CDR2 is FQGTGA. CDR3 coding DNA: TGTGCCAGCAGCTTAAGGACAGGGGGCGACTCGGGCTACACCTTC. This codes for CASSLRTGGDSGYTF.

This chain joins TRBV18 and TRBJ1-4; 9 bases fit TRBD1. Germline V gene data show CDR1 as KGHSH and CDR2 as LQKENI. The length of the CDR3 is 15 residues. J was trimmed by 7 bases and V by 2 bases; bases with no gene match: 5. The CDR3 nucleotides read TGTGCCAGCTCACCAACAGGGGGCATTCGTGAAAAACTGTTTTTT. This codes for CASSPTGGIREKLFF.